The 29 T cell receptor beta chains listed next were all sequenced from one sample in a study of radiation and T cells in renal cell carcinoma. The data were produced by immunoSEQ multiplex PCR, yet TCRdb's version contains in-frame clones alone and is incomplete. The table records approximately 43,000 clones, roughly 82% of them present only once. Specified time point: blood 4 weeks post-SBRT, at nephrectomy. The treatment was: 15 Gy SBRT to primary tumor, nephrectomy 4 weeks later. The material was blood, obtained from a patient whose treatment included radiotherapy and nephrectomy. The receptors stem from a woman between 65 and 79 years old with renal cell carcinoma.

This chain links TRBV2 with TRBJ2-1, with 9 nucleotides matching TRBD2. Germline V lookup: CDR1 SNHLY, CDR2 FYNNEI. This CDR3 has 16 amino acids. V trimming: 6 bases; J trimming: 5 bases; junction bases outside the gene matches: 11. CDR3 residues: CASRARGAGGHNEQFF. CDR3 nucleotides: TGTGCCAGCAGAGCCAGAGGGGCGGGGGGGCACAATGAGCAGTTCTTC. The full variable domain, rest sourced from reference TRBV2 and TRBJ2-1, is EPEVTQTPSHQVTQMGQEVILRCVPISNHLYFYWYRQILGQKVEFLVSFYNNEISEKSEIFDDQFSVERPDGSNFTLKIRSTKLEDSAMYFCASRARGAGGHNEQFFGPGTRLTVL.

The J gene is TRBJ2-3, the V gene TRBV9; D remains unclear. Germline assignment: CDR1 SGDLS and CDR2 YYNGEE. V was clipped by 0 bases and J by 0 bases, with 11 bases between them. The CDR3 is made up of 16 amino acids. In DNA form, the CDR3 reads TGTGCCAGCAGCGTAGAATTAGACTTTAGCACAGATACGCAGTATTTT. Protein product: CASSVELDFSTDTQYF.

The chain links TRBV14 to TRBJ2-7, with D possibly matching TRBD2 (6 bases). Germline V gene lookup returns CDR1 SGHDN and CDR2 FVKESK. V was pared by 3 bases and J by 10 bases, with 16 bases between. The CDR3 has 13 amino acids. CDR3 sequence reads: CASSQSPGGVQYF. CDR3 in DNA: TGTGCCAGCAGCCAGTCCCCAGGCGGGGTTCAGTACTTC.

A note on this clone: A read error is possible here, since a much larger clone lies one base away. The chain carries TRBV30 and TRBJ2-1, with a tentative D call TRBD2 (5 bases). CDR1 is GTSNPN and CDR2 is SVGIG in the germline V gene (reference sequence). V was shortened by 4 bases and J by 8 bases, with 12 bases between the two germline ends. CDR3 length: 12 residues. CDR3 residues: CAWNPSSYEQFF. CDR3 DNA: TGTGCCTGGAACCCCTCTAGCTATGAGCAGTTCTTC. The full variable domain, completed using reference TRBV30 and TRBJ2-1, is SQTIHQWPATLVQPVGSPLSLECTVEGTSNPNLYWYRQAAGRGLQLLFYSVGIGQISSEVPQNLSASRPQDRQFILSSKKLLLSDSGFYLCAWNPSSYEQFFGPGTRLTVL.

V usage is TRBV10-3 and J usage is TRBJ1-2; 9 bases agree with TRBD1. Per germline, CDR1 ENHRY and CDR2 SYGVKD. The CDR3 contains 15 residues. Unmatched junction bases numbered 8, after V lost 2 bases and J lost 7 bases. CDR3 bases: TGTGCCATCAGTGAGCGACAGGGGGTGTCGTCTGGCTACACCTTC. This translates into CAISERQGVSSGYTF.

This clone is a singleton in its sample. The genes are TRBV7-2 and TRBJ1-6, with D maybe TRBD1 (5 bases). The CDR3 loop spans 16 amino acids. Germline V gives CDR1 SGHTA, CDR2 FQGNSA. V lost 2 bases and J 9 bases, leaving 17 bases between the germline ends. As DNA, the CDR3 is TGTGCCAGCAGCTTACGGCCAGGGCATAATGCTTCACCCCTCCACTTT. Translation: CASSLRPGHNASPLHF. The full variable domain, its missing parts supplied by reference TRBV7-2 and TRBJ1-6, is GAGVSQSPSNKVTEKGKDVELRCDPISGHTALYWYRQSLGQGLEFLIYFQGNSAPDKSGLPSDRFSAERTGGSVSTLTIQRTQQEDSAVYLCASSLRPGHNASPLHFGNGTRLTVT.

This clone has a single count. The J gene is TRBJ2-5, the V gene TRBV2; TRBD1 matches at 10 bases. TRBJ2-7 matches the DNA end more closely, so the J call is doubtful. Germline CDR1 and CDR2: SNHLY and FYNNEI. The CDR3 loop spans 16 amino acids. The DNA for the CDR3 is TGTGCCAGCAGTGAAATGGGTCGGGACAGGGGATGCGAGCAGTACTTC. Translating it yields CASSEMGRDRGCEQYF.

The rearrangement joins TRBV4-2 to TRBJ2-3, with D perhaps matching TRBD1 (6 bases). The germline CDR1 and CDR2 sequences are LGHNA and YNFKEQ. V dropped 5 bases and J dropped 5 bases, with 20 bases sitting between them. This CDR3 is built from 16 residues. CDR3 amino acids: CASSIQQGRSGDTQYF. The CDR3 nucleotides read TGTGCCAGCAGCATACAACAGGGTCGGAGTGGAGATACGCAGTATTTT.

The V call is TRBV6-6, the J call TRBJ1-5; D gene ambiguous. The ends were cut back, 0 bases at V and 0 bases at J, with 9 bases in the middle. CDR1 MNHNY and CDR2 SVGAGI come from the germline V gene (reference sequence). The CDR3 totals 16 residues. CDR3 nucleotides: TGTGCCAGCAGTTACTCTGAACCTTATAGCAATCAGCCCCAGCATTTT. The encoded protein is CASSYSEPYSNQPQHF.

This clone was observed a handful of times. V gene TRBV4-2 combines with J gene TRBJ2-5, with a possible D match to TRBD2 (6 bases). The V end lost 0 bases, the J end lost 4 bases, and 18 bases lay between the germline ends. The CDR3 totals 17 residues. Looked up from germline, CDR1 is LGHNA and CDR2 is YNFKEQ. In nucleotides, the CDR3 is TGTGCCAGCAGCCAAGATTGGTCATCCCGGAGGGGAGAGACCCAGTACTTC. Encoded protein: CASSQDWSSRRGETQYF.

V usage is TRBV12-5 and J usage is TRBJ2-5; 7 bases are shared with TRBD2. Trimming at V came to 1 base and at J to 5 bases, leaving 4 bases not matched to a gene. The CDR3 totals 14 residues. Germline V gene sequence: CDR1 LGHNT, CDR2 FRNRAP. CDR3 DNA: TGTGCTAGTGGTTTGGGCGGGAGTGCGGAGACCCAGTACTTC. Translating gives CASGLGGSAETQYF.

The chain uses TRBV19 and TRBJ1-6; TRBD1 agrees at 9 bases. J was trimmed by 3 bases and V by 6 bases; bases with no gene match: 6. Germline CDR1 is LNHDA and CDR2 is SQIVND (reference sequence). This CDR3 is built from 16 residues. CDR3 residues: CASSPGQGFYNSPLHF. CDR3 bases: TGTGCCAGTAGCCCGGGACAGGGATTCTATAATTCACCCCTCCACTTT.

CDR3 in amino acids: CASSQDGAYEQYF. CDR3 nucleotides: TGCGCCAGCAGCCAAGATGGGGCGTACGAGCAGTACTTC. V usage is TRBV4-1 and J usage is TRBJ2-7; tentative D call: TRBD1 (5 bases). Trimming removed 0 bases at V and 4 bases at J, with 7 bases between. This CDR3 has 13 residues. CDR1 is MGHRA, CDR2 YSYEKL, per germline.

Only one count was recorded for this clone. The chain couples TRBV27 to TRBJ2-7; no firm D call. The CDR3 spans 13 residues. Germline V gene lookup returns CDR1 MNHEY and CDR2 SMNVEV (reference sequence). V lost 3 bases and J lost 6, with 12 bases in between. The CDR3 sequence: CASSFVSAGEQYF. DNA for the CDR3: TGTGCCAGCAGTTTCGTATCGGCCGGCGAGCAGTACTTC.

V and J are TRBV7-9 and TRBJ2-1, with 8 bases lining up with TRBD1. V was clipped by 1 base and J by 4 bases; unmatched bases: 12. The CDR3 has 18 amino acids. The germline V gene encodes CDR1 SEHNR and CDR2 FQNEAQ (reference sequence). Here the CDR3 DNA reads TGTGCCAGCAGCTTAGGTTTTCGGCGGACAGGGCTTTACAATGAGCAGTTCTTC. This encodes CASSLGFRRTGLYNEQFF.

The chain uses TRBV5-4 and TRBJ2-3; 9 nucleotides match TRBD2. The germline CDR1 and CDR2 sequences are SGHNT and YYREEE (reference sequence). CDR3 length: 16 residues. V dropped 0 bases and J dropped 1; count of bases not matched to a gene: 3. The CDR3 bases are TGTGCCAGCAGCTTGGGGCGGGGGGGCGGCACAGATACGCAGTATTTT. It yields the protein CASSLGRGGGTDTQYF. The entire variable domain, with the rest obtained from reference TRBV5-4 and TRBJ2-3, is as follows: ETGVTQSPTHLIKTRGQQVTLRCSSQSGHNTVSWYQQALGQGPQFIFQYYREEENGRGNFPPRFSGLQFPNYSSELNVNALELDDSALYLCASSLGRGGGTDTQYFGPGTRLTVL.

The count of this clone is one. V gene TRBV10-3 combines with J gene TRBJ2-7; 7 positions agree with TRBD1. The CDR3 covers 13 residues. CDR1 is ENHRY, CDR2 SYGVKD, per germline. J gave up 2 bases and V 6 bases, and 4 bases lay outside the gene matches. CDR3 sequence (DNA): TGTGCCATCAGCAGGGACAGAGCCTACGAGCAGTACTTC. It encodes CAISRDRAYEQYF.

The chain couples TRBV7-2 to TRBJ1-5; D remains unclear. The germline gives CDR1 SGHTA, CDR2 FQGNSA. Trimming took off 5 bases at V and 3 bases at J, with 11 bases between the two ends. This CDR3 comprises 14 residues. Written as DNA, the CDR3 is TGTGCCAGCAGCCATATGGAGGACAATCAGCCCCAGCATTTT. It specifies CASSHMEDNQPQHF.

The CDR3 bases are TGTGCCAGCAGCTTAGAGGGTAGCGGGATTTACGAGCAGTACTTC. It yields the protein CASSLEGSGIYEQYF. J is TRBJ2-7 and V is TRBV7-2; TRBD2 aligns across 8 bases. CDR3 length: 15 amino acids. J was trimmed by 4 bases and V by 1 base; bases with no gene match: 6. The V gene's germline CDR1 is SGHTA and CDR2 FQGNSA.

V usage is TRBV7-2 and J usage is TRBJ2-1; 7 bases are shared with TRBD1. The germline V gene encodes CDR1 SGHTA and CDR2 FQGNSA. The CDR3 is 13 residues long. With 6 bases clipped from V and 9 bases from J, the junction kept 8 bases outside the gene matches. The CDR3 region has the DNA TGTGCCAGCAGTTCCCTACAGGGGACTGAGCAGTTCTTC. Translation gives CASSSLQGTEQFF.

The chain couples TRBV5-1 to TRBJ1-1; 7 bases are a match to TRBD1. V lost 4 bases, J lost 1 base, and 4 bases stayed unmatched. Germline V gene data show CDR1 as SGHRS and CDR2 as YFSETQ. This CDR3 comprises 14 residues. The CDR3 spells CASSPGQPNTEAFF. The CDR3, as DNA: TGCGCCAGCAGCCCGGGACAGCCGAACACTGAAGCTTTCTTT.

V usage is TRBV7-9 and J usage is TRBJ1-1; D is possibly TRBD1 (5 bases). The CDR3 runs to 13 residues. V was cut by 7 bases and J by 0 bases, with 9 bases left in between. Germline CDR1 is SEHNR and CDR2 is FQNEAQ (reference sequence). The CDR3 here is CASTLGVNTEAFF. The CDR3, as DNA: TGTGCCAGCACTTTAGGGGTGAACACTGAAGCTTTCTTT.

The chain couples TRBV19 to TRBJ1-5; perhaps TRBD1 as D (6 bases). CDR1 is LNHDA, CDR2 SQIVND, per germline (reference sequence). With 6 bases removed from V and 7 bases from J, the gap between germline ends came to 16 bases. CDR3 length equals 14 residues. The CDR3: CASRESGVHQPQHF. CDR3 sequence (DNA): TGTGCCAGTAGGGAGTCAGGGGTTCACCAGCCCCAGCATTTT.

The rearrangement links TRBV11-2 to TRBJ1-3; tentative D call: TRBD1 (5 bases). Trimming cost V 6 bases and J 4 bases, with 10 bases left between them. This CDR3 region has 13 residues. CDR1 and CDR2 (germline): SGHAT, FQNNGV. This chain's CDR3 is CASRPTAGNTIYF. The CDR3 bases are TGTGCCAGCAGACCGACAGCCGGAAACACCATATATTTT.

The V and J genes are TRBV5-8 and TRBJ2-6, with D perhaps matching TRBD1 or TRBD2 (5 bases each). The CDR3 covers 15 residues. Trimming pared 1 base from V and 4 bases from J, leaving 9 bases between. The V gene's germline CDR1 is SGHTS and CDR2 YDEGEE. The CDR3, as DNA: TGTGCCAGCAGCTTGCCGGGGACCGGGGCCAACGTCCTGACTTTC. It translates to CASSLPGTGANVLTF.

V usage is TRBV29-1 and J usage is TRBJ2-7; 8 bases are a match to TRBD1. Germline-derived CDR1 and CDR2 are SQVTM and ANQGSEA. Trimming removed 7 bases from V and 4 bases from J; junction bases left unmatched: 12. CDR3 length: 14 residues. The CDR3 DNA reads as TGCAGCGCCCTTTCAGGGGGCGCAGAGTACGAGCAGTACTTC. This sequence encodes CSALSGGAEYEQYF.

The chain couples TRBV6-5 to TRBJ2-7, with D possibly matching TRBD1 (6 bases). From germline, CDR1 is MNHEY and CDR2 SVGAGI. Trimming removed 4 bases from V and 4 bases from J, with 17 bases in between. This CDR3 has 15 amino acids. CDR3 in DNA: TGTGCCAGCAGTTCTCTGAGACAGGATTTTTACGAGCAGTACTTC. This encodes CASSSLRQDFYEQYF.

This clone came up a few times. V gene TRBV18 combines with J gene TRBJ2-3, with 14 positions matching TRBD2. This CDR3 comprises 20 residues. V shed 0 bases and J 2 bases; nucleotides not matched to a gene: 10. CDR1 is KGHSH and CDR2 is LQKENI in the germline V gene. The CDR3 sequence: CASSPPWTSGGRIDTDTQYF. In DNA, the CDR3 is TGTGCCAGCTCACCACCCTGGACTAGCGGGGGGAGAATTGACACAGATACGCAGTATTTT.

The genes are TRBV7-9 and TRBJ1-6; D unresolved. Germline lookup yields CDR1 SEHNR and CDR2 FQNEAQ (reference sequence). The length of the CDR3 is 12 residues. V was pared by 3 bases and J by 7 bases, with 4 bases between. For the CDR3, the DNA is TGTGCCAGCAGCTTCCCAAATTCACCCCTCCACTTT. It is translated as CASSFPNSPLHF.